The 18 T cell receptor beta chains in this list originate from one sample, sequenced in a study of human T cells and chemical hapten exposure. Time point described: pre-sensitization, week 0. Treatment indicated: therapeutic diphenylcyclopropenone sensitization with weekly scalp DPC. TCRdb reprocessed the RACE reads with MiXCR, giving one entry per CDR3 protein. The profile covers 300,000 to 450,000 distinct CDR3 sequences, with 5% to 6.5% appearing a single time and 2% to 3% taken by the ten largest. Sequences were derived from whole blood, sampled in connection with sensitization to the hapten diphenylcyclopropenone (DPC). These TCRs come from a woman aged 45-65 years with alopecia areata. Some clones in this sample may be carry-over from other donors' samples.

This clonotype was counted between two and nine times. The J gene is TRBJ1-1, the V gene TRBV30, with D possibly being TRBD1 (5 bases). Germline V CDR1 and CDR2: GTSNPN, SVGIG (reference sequence). V lost 3 bases and J 0 bases, leaving 11 bases between the germline ends. The CDR3 has 14 residues. The CDR3 sequence is CAWRDTVLNTEAFF. In DNA, the CDR3 is TGTGCCTGGAGGGACACGGTCTTGAACACTGAAGCTTTCTTT.

This clonotype came up many times. The genes are TRBV6-5 and TRBJ1-1; 9 nucleotides agree with TRBD1. The CDR3 is 12 residues long. V was pared by 6 bases and J by 4 bases, with 0 bases of the junction left unmatched. CDR1 and CDR2 from the germline V gene are MNHEY and SVGAGI. The CDR3 region has the DNA TGTGCCAGCAGGACAGGGGGCACTGAAGCTTTCTTT. Its protein product is CASRTGGTEAFF.

V gene TRBV28 combines with J gene TRBJ2-6; 8 nucleotides line up with TRBD1. The CDR3 extends over 16 amino acids. Germline assignment: CDR1 MDHEN and CDR2 SYDVKM. V shed 7 bases, J shed 1 base, and the junction held 6 bases outside the gene matches. CDR3 sequence: CASTETGGSGANVLTF. The CDR3 DNA is TGTGCCAGCACGGAAACAGGGGGATCTGGGGCCAACGTCCTGACTTTC.

The V call is TRBV6-4, the J call TRBJ2-3; D is ambiguous. Germline CDR1 reads MRHNA; CDR2 reads SNTAGT. The CDR3 is 13 residues long. The V end was cut by 3 bases, the J end by 2 bases, with 6 bases between. The CDR3 DNA reads as TGTGCCAGCAGTGATTTAAACACAGATACGCAGTATTTT. It yields the protein CASSDLNTDTQYF.

This clonotype was seen at least ten times. CDR3 nucleotides: TGTGCCAGCAGGTCACTCTATCTCCGGGACAGGAATCAGCCCCAGCATTTT. As protein: CASRSLYLRDRNQPQHF. The chain recombines TRBV6-5 with TRBJ1-5; TRBD1 agrees at 8 bases. There are 17 residues in the CDR3. Trimming cost V 6 bases and J 4 bases; bases outside gene matches: 14. Germline lookup yields CDR1 MNHEY and CDR2 SVGAGI.

This clonotype has ten or more counts. The chain carries TRBV2 and TRBJ1-1; D call uncertain. CDR1 and CDR2 (germline): SNHLY, FYNNEI. This CDR3 contains 11 residues. The V end lost 8 bases, the J end lost 11 bases, and 15 bases lay between the germline ends. As DNA, the CDR3 is TGTGCCAGCTCCGATTCGGTCGTTGCTTTCTTT. Translation: CASSDSVVAFF.

This clonotype was found many times. The chain is built from TRBV13 and TRBJ1-2; D not certain. Trimming stripped 0 bases from V and 3 bases from J, with 8 bases between. The CDR3 loop spans 14 amino acids. The V gene's germline CDR1 is PRHDT and CDR2 FYEKMQ (reference sequence). CDR3 sequence reads: CASSLGAVDYGYTF. The CDR3 DNA reads TGTGCCAGCAGCTTAGGGGCCGTCGACTATGGCTACACCTTC.

V and J are TRBV24-1 and TRBJ1-2; TRBD1 is a possible D gene (6 bases). Trimming stripped 3 bases from V and 7 bases from J, with 17 bases between. The germline gives CDR1 KGHDR, CDR2 SFDVKD. CDR3 length equals 15 residues. In DNA, the CDR3 is TGTGCCACCAGTGATGACGGGGGCGCCGTGACTGGCTACACCTTC. Translating it yields CATSDDGGAVTGYTF.

This clonotype was seen repeatedly, ten times or more. A junction end diverges from the germline sequence, so it may reflect a read error. This chain joins TRBV7-8 and TRBJ2-5; unclear D gene. CDR3 length equals 11 residues. From germline, CDR1 is SGHVS and CDR2 FQNEAQ. The CDR3 region has the DNA TGCGCCAGCAGTTCTAAAGAGACCCAGTACTTC. It translates to CASSSKETQYF.

This clonotype has a count of ten or more. The genes are TRBV29-1 and TRBJ2-1; D is perhaps TRBD1 (7 bases). The CDR3 runs to 13 residues. Trimming left V 7 bases short and J 8 bases short, with 18 bases between. Per the germline V gene, CDR1 is SQVTM and CDR2 is ANQGSEA. In DNA, the CDR3 is TGCAGCGCCCCAGGGGGGAACCCCCATGAGCAGTTCTTC. It specifies CSAPGGNPHEQFF.

This clonotype has more than one count but fewer than ten. The rearrangement uses TRBV10-3 and TRBJ1-4, with D perhaps TRBD1 (5 bases). Trimming pared 6 bases from V and 0 bases from J, leaving 11 bases between. Germline V gives CDR1 ENHRY, CDR2 SYGVKD. CDR3 length equals 15 residues. The CDR3 DNA reads as TGTGCCATCAGGGGGGGGACGTCAACTAATGAAAAACTGTTTTTT. It yields the protein CAIRGGTSTNEKLFF.

This clonotype was observed many times. The chain is built from TRBV6-1 and TRBJ1-4, with D hard to call. V was clipped by 5 bases and J by 15 bases, with 19 bases between them. CDR1 and CDR2 from the germline V gene are MNHNS and SASEGT. The CDR3 is 13 amino acids. Here the CDR3 DNA reads TGTGCCAGCAGTCCTGAAAGGACCCTAATAATGTTTTTT. Amino acids: CASSPERTLIMFF.

The V and J genes are TRBV6-1 and TRBJ2-3; TRBD1 matches at 9 bases. V lost 11 bases, J lost 1 base, and 7 bases stayed unmatched. The germline gives CDR1 MNHNS, CDR2 SASEGT. This CDR3 has 14 amino acids. The DNA of the CDR3 is TGTGCCGGACAGGGGTCCAGTGGCACAGATACGCAGTATTTT. It specifies CAGQGSSGTDTQYF.

This clonotype was picked up a small number of times. The J gene is TRBJ1-1, the V gene TRBV7-8; 9 bases agree with TRBD1. Germline loops: CDR1 SGHVS, CDR2 FQNEAQ. V shed 5 bases and J 2 bases; nucleotides not matched to a gene: 6. CDR3 length: 15 residues. CDR3: CASSPITGGNTEAFF. CDR3 coding DNA: TGTGCCAGCAGCCCCATCACAGGGGGCAACACTGAAGCTTTCTTT.

The V call is TRBV18, the J call TRBJ1-1; D call uncertain. The germline V and J ends were trimmed by 2 bases and 0 bases, with 10 bases remaining between them. The CDR3 spans 15 residues. CDR1 is KGHSH, CDR2 LQKENI, per germline. Here the CDR3 reads CASSPNWQLNTEAFF. The CDR3 DNA reads as TGTGCCAGCTCACCAAACTGGCAGCTGAACACTGAAGCTTTCTTT.

This clonotype was observed a handful of times. The chain has TRBV12-5 and TRBJ1-1; D gene uncertain. The germline V and J ends were trimmed by 7 bases and 9 bases, with 12 bases remaining between them. This CDR3 has 11 residues. The germline V gene encodes CDR1 LGHNT and CDR2 FRNRAP. The CDR3 sequence is CASATTEKAFF. The DNA of the CDR3 is TGTGCTAGTGCCACGACGGAAAAAGCTTTCTTT.

This clonotype was observed a few times. V and J are TRBV3-1 and TRBJ2-5, with 11 positions matching TRBD2. Trimming cost V 4 bases and J 2 bases; bases outside gene matches: 6. Germline-derived CDR1 and CDR2 are LGHDT and YNNKEL (reference sequence). The CDR3 runs 16 residues. The CDR3 sequence: CASSPLTSGVQETQYF. CDR3 in DNA: TGTGCCAGCAGCCCCTTGACTAGCGGGGTTCAAGAGACCCAGTACTTC.

This clonotype was recorded a few times. This chain uses TRBV20-1 with TRBJ1-5; D unclear. Germline loops: CDR1 DFQATT, CDR2 SNEGSKA (reference sequence). CDR3 length: 16 residues. Trimming took 2 bases from V and 4 from J, leaving 18 bases between them. The CDR3 region has the DNA TGCAGTGCTAGACCCACCGGCCCAATCCTTAATCAGCCCCAGCATTTT. This codes for CSARPTGPILNQPQHF.